This T cell receptor (beta chain) is drawn from a study of shared clonotypes between healthy human individuals. Germline CDR1 is SGHNT and CDR2 is YYREEE (reference sequence). Trimming removed 0 bases from V and 0 bases from J, with 12 bases in between. The CDR3 is 16 amino acids. Profiling relied on immunoSEQ multiplex PCR, and the TCRdb table lists in-frame clones only, not all of them. Here the sample spans about 2.3 million clones, under 95% being singletons. The clonotype originates from a man aged 18 to 29 in good health. Some clones in this sample may be carry-over from other donors' samples. The chain combines TRBV5-4 with TRBJ1-2, with a possible D match to TRBD1 (6 bases). Sequencing was performed on naive CD4+ T cells from PBMCs. The subset was: CD45RA+ positively selected. The CDR3 loop reads CASSLEGDNSNYGYTF. CDR3 nucleotide sequence: TGTGCCAGCAGCTTGGAGGGGGACAATTCTAACTATGGCTACACCTTC. Together with reference TRBV5-4 and TRBJ1-2, the CDR3 gives the full variable domain: ETGVTQSPTHLIKTRGQQVTLRCSSQSGHNTVSWYQQALGQGPQFIFQYYREEENGRGNFPPRFSGLQFPNYSSELNVNALELDDSALYLCASSLEGDNSNYGYTFGSGTRLTVV.